This T cell receptor (beta chain) derives from a study of CD8+ T cells in alopecia areata. The CDR3 is made up of 13 amino acids. V lost 4 bases, J lost 6 bases, and 11 bases lay in between. Germline loops: CDR1 SEHNR, CDR2 FQNEAQ (reference sequence). Treatment denoted: oral pan-JAK inhibitor, 5-10 mg twice daily. Once RNA had been extracted, it was reverse transcribed into cDNA to act as the sequencing template. Produced via immunoSEQ multiplex PCR; TCRdb's table is partial and in-frame only. Seen here are about 200,000 clones, about 50% observed once, and the top ten hold 1.6%. The rearrangement uses TRBV7-9 and TRBJ2-3; no reliable D call. This sample comprised CD4+ T cells sorted from blood, obtained at week 4, from a patient treated with tofacitinib. This TCR was sampled from a human donor with alopecia areata. Here the CDR3 reads CASSSSRADTQYF. The CDR3 DNA is TGTGCCAGCAGCTCATCACGGGCGGATACGCAGTATTTT.